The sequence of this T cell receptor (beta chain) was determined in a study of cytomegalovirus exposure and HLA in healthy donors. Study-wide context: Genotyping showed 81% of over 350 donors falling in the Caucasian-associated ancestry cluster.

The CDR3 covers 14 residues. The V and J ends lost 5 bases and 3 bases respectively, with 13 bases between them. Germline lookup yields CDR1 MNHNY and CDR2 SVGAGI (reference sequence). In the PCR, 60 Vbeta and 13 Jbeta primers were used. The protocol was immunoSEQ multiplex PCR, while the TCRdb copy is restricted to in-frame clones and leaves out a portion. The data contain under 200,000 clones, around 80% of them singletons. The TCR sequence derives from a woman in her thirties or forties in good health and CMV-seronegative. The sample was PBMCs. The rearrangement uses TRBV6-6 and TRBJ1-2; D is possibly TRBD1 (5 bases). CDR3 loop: CASSVYGADYGYTF. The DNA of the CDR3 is TGTGCCAGCAGTGTCTATGGGGCCGACTATGGCTACACCTTC.